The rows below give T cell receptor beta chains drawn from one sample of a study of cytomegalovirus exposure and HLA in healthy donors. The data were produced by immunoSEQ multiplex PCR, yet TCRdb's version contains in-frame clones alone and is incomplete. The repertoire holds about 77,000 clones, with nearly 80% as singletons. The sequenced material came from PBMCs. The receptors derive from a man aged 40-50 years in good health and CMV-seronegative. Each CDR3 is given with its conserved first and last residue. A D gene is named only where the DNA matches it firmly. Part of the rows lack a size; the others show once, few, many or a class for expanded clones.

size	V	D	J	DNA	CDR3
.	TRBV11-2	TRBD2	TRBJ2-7	TGTGCCAGCAGCTCTCGGACTAGCGGGAGCGGGGAGCAGTACTTC	CASSSRTSGSGEQYF
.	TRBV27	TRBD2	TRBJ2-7	TGTGCCACCAAGCGGGGCTACGAGCAGTACTTC	CATKRGYEQYF
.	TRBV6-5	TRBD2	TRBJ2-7	TGTGCCAGCAGTTACTCAGGGGGACTAGTGGCCTACGAGCAGTACTTC	CASSYSGGLVAYEQYF
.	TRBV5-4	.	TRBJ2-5	TGTGCCAGCAGCTTGGCCAACGCGGGAATAGAGACCCAGTACTTC	CASSLANAGIETQYF
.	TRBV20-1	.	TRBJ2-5	TGCAGCGAGGTGGCGGGAGAGACCCAGTACTTC	CSEVAGETQYF
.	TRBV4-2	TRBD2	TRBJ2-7	TGTGCCAGCAGCCAAGATCGGGGGGCTAGCGGGATGACACTCTCCTACGAGCAGTACTTC	CASSQDRGASGMTLSYEQYF
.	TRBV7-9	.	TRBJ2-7	TGTGCCAGCAGCTCGGACAGCTCTTACGAGCAGTACTTC	CASSSDSSYEQYF
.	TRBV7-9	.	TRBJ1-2	TGTGCCAGCAGCTCTGGACAGACTAACTATGGCTACACCTTC	CASSSGQTNYGYTF
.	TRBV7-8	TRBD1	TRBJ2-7	TGTGCCAGCAGCTTCGGGACAGCCTCCTACGAGCAGTACTTC	CASSFGTASYEQYF
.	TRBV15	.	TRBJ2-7	TGTGCCACCAGCAGAGACCACGGGATCCGTATGGTCGAGCAGTACTTC	CATSRDHGIRMVEQYF
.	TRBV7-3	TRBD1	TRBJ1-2	TGTGCCAGCAGTACCGAATCCGGGACAGGGGTGCATGGCTACACCTTC	CASSTESGTGVHGYTF
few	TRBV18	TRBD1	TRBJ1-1	TGTGCCAGCTCACCTCCCATCGCGGGGGGGACAGGGGGATTTAGGACTGAAGCTTTCTTT	CASSPPIAGGTGGFRTEAFF
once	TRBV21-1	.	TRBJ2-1	TGTGCCAGCAGCACCCTTCAAGGAGGGACTTCTTGGGTACAAGGCGGTGAGCAGTTCTTC	CASSTLQGGTSWVQGGEQFF
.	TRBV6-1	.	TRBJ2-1	TGTGCCAGCAGTGACTCCTACTCCTACAATGAGCAGTTCTTC	CASSDSYSYNEQFF
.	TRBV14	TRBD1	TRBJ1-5	TGTGCCAGCAGCCAAACACAGGGGATGCCCCAGCATTTT	CASSQTQGMPQHF
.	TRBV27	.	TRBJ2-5	TGTGCCAGCAGTTTATCTGGCAGGGGAGCCGAGACCCAGTACTTC	CASSLSGRGAETQYF
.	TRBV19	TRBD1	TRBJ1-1	TGTGCCAGTAGCCGACAGGGTGGGACTGAAGCTTTCTTT	CASSRQGGTEAFF
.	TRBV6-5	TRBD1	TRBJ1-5	TGTGCCAGCAGTGAAGGACAGGGGGCCCAGCATTTT	CASSEGQGAQHF
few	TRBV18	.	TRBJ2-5	TGTGCCAGCTCACCTCTGCCAGGGCAAGAGACCCAGTACTTC	CASSPLPGQETQYF
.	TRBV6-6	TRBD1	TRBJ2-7	TGTGCCAGCAGTTACTCGGGGACAGGGGTTGGGGAGCAGTACTTC	CASSYSGTGVGEQYF
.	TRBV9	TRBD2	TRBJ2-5	TGTGCCAGCAGCCCCCTGGGGTTAGCGGGAGTGGGGGAGACCCAGTACTTC	CASSPLGLAGVGETQYF
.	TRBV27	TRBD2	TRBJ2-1	TGTGCCAGCAGTTTGGAAATAGGGAGGGCACTGGATGAGCAGTTCTTC	CASSLEIGRALDEQFF
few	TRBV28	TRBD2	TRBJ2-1	TGTGCCAGCAGTTCTCCTTACCCTTCCGGACTAGCGGGATCTGAATATTCCTACAATGAGCAGTTCTTC	CASSSPYPSGLAGSEYSYNEQFF